A selection of T cell receptor beta chains follows, all from one sample in a study of T cells in Graves' hyperthyroidism and ophthalmopathy. In TCRdb, the multiplex PCR reads were re-called with MiXCR into one record per CDR3 protein. Of hundreds of thousands of distinct CDR3 sequences in the sample, roughly 15% were seen once. Specimen: blood. These receptors all come from a woman in her forties or fifties with Graves' ophthalmopathy. Each CDR3 is given with its conserved first and last residue. The D gene is left open where the match is weak. Only some rows state a clone size, as once, few, many or a class for expanded clones.

clone size: NA
D gene: TRBD2
V gene: TRBV20-1
J gene: TRBJ2-3
CDR3 DNA: TGCAGTGCTAGAGGGCCCGGGACTAGCGGCTACACAGATACGCAGTATTTT
CDR3 protein: CSARGPGTSGYTDTQYF

clone size: NA
D gene: TRBD2
V gene: TRBV7-8
J gene: TRBJ2-1
CDR3 DNA: TGTGCCAGCAGCTCCGGGACTAGCGCTAATGAGCAGTTCTTC
CDR3 protein: CASSSGTSANEQFF

clone size: few
D gene: TRBD2
V gene: TRBV7-3
J gene: TRBJ2-1
CDR3 DNA: TGTGCCAGCAGCTTATGGGGACTAGCCAGTGAGCAGTTCTTC
CDR3 protein: CASSLWGLASEQFF

clone size: many
D gene: TRBD2
V gene: TRBV7-9
J gene: TRBJ2-1
CDR3 DNA: TGTGCCAGCAGCTCAAACGTAGCGGGGCCCTACAATGAGCAGTTCTTC
CDR3 protein: CASSSNVAGPYNEQFF

clone size: many
D gene: NA
V gene: TRBV11-2
J gene: TRBJ1-5
CDR3 DNA: TGTGCCAGCAGCTTAGATCTCACCGCCTATCAGCCCCAGCATTTT
CDR3 protein: CASSLDLTAYQPQHF

clone size: many
D gene: NA
V gene: TRBV7-8
J gene: TRBJ2-1
CDR3 DNA: TGTGCCAGCAGCTTAATTGAATCTGGCGGCGTGCAGTTCTTC
CDR3 protein: CASSLIESGGVQFF

clone size: few
D gene: NA
V gene: TRBV20-1
J gene: TRBJ2-7
CDR3 DNA: TGCAGTGCTACCAGAAACTACGAGCAGTACTTC
CDR3 protein: CSATRNYEQYF

clone size: NA
D gene: TRBD2
V gene: TRBV6-2/TRBV6-3
J gene: TRBJ2-1
CDR3 DNA: TGTGCCAGCAGTTACGGGGGGGACGGTGAGCAGTTCTTC
CDR3 protein: CASSYGGDGEQFF

clone size: few
D gene: NA
V gene: TRBV6-4
J gene: TRBJ1-1
CDR3 DNA: TGTGCCAGCAGGTGGACAGTTAACACTGAAGCTTTCTTT
CDR3 protein: CASRWTVNTEAFF

clone size: many
D gene: NA
V gene: TRBV13
J gene: TRBJ2-1
CDR3 DNA: TGTGCCACCACAGACTCCTACAATGAGCAGTTCTTC
CDR3 protein: CATTDSYNEQFF

clone size: many
D gene: TRBD2
V gene: TRBV27
J gene: TRBJ2-7
CDR3 DNA: TGTGCCAGCAGTTTAGGACTAGCGGGAGGGGGAACCTACGAGCAGTACTTC
CDR3 protein: CASSLGLAGGGTYEQYF

clone size: many
D gene: NA
V gene: TRBV28
J gene: TRBJ2-3
CDR3 DNA: TGTGCCAGCAAGACGGGAGTTGTTCCAGATACGCAGTATTTT
CDR3 protein: CASKTGVVPDTQYF

clone size: many
D gene: NA
V gene: TRBV7-2
J gene: TRBJ2-4
CDR3 DNA: TGTGCCAGCAGCTTAGCCGCAGATCCAAACATTCAGTACTTC
CDR3 protein: CASSLAADPNIQYF

clone size: many
D gene: NA
V gene: TRBV11-2
J gene: TRBJ1-4
CDR3 DNA: TGTGCCAGCAGCTTAGTCAGGGTTGGGGAAAAACTGTTTTTT
CDR3 protein: CASSLVRVGEKLFF

clone size: few
D gene: TRBD1
V gene: TRBV7-2
J gene: TRBJ1-3
CDR3 DNA: TGTGCCAGCAGCTCGTGGACAGGGGGAAACACCATATATTTT
CDR3 protein: CASSSWTGGNTIYF

clone size: few
D gene: NA
V gene: TRBV6-2/TRBV6-3
J gene: TRBJ2-3
CDR3 DNA: TGTGCCAGCAGACCCCTCGGGCAAAAAAGAACAGATACGCAGTATTTT
CDR3 protein: CASRPLGQKRTDTQYF

clone size: many
D gene: NA
V gene: TRBV28
J gene: TRBJ1-1
CDR3 DNA: TGTGCCAGCAGTTTATTGCTCATGAACACTGAAGCTTTCTTT
CDR3 protein: CASSLLLMNTEAFF

clone size: NA
D gene: TRBD2
V gene: TRBV10-3
J gene: TRBJ2-7
CDR3 DNA: TGTGCCAGCAGACTAGCGGGAGGCCTCTACTCCTACGAGCAGTACTTC
CDR3 protein: CASRLAGGLYSYEQYF

clone size: few
D gene: TRBD2
V gene: TRBV30
J gene: TRBJ2-3
CDR3 DNA: TGTGCCGAGGGACTAGCGAGAAACACAGATACGCAGTATTTT
CDR3 protein: CAEGLARNTDTQYF

clone size: NA
D gene: NA
V gene: TRBV20-1
J gene: TRBJ1-6
CDR3 DNA: TGCAGTGCCAGAATACAGGGTCGCCCTGATTCACCCCTCCACTTT
CDR3 protein: CSARIQGRPDSPLHF

clone size: NA
D gene: NA
V gene: TRBV28
J gene: TRBJ2-1
CDR3 DNA: TGTGCCGGCAGTCCTAGGATGGGCTTAAGCTCCTACAATGAGCAGTTCTTC
CDR3 protein: CAGSPRMGLSSYNEQFF

clone size: NA
D gene: TRBD2
V gene: TRBV15
J gene: TRBJ2-1
CDR3 DNA: TGTGCCACCAGCAGAGGCGAACTAGCGGGAGGGAACAATGAGCAGTTCTTC
CDR3 protein: CATSRGELAGGNNEQFF

clone size: NA
D gene: NA
V gene: TRBV11-2
J gene: TRBJ1-2
CDR3 DNA: TGTGCCAGCAGCTTAGATCGGACAGTATCTGGCTACACCTTC
CDR3 protein: CASSLDRTVSGYTF

clone size: many
D gene: NA
V gene: TRBV18
J gene: TRBJ2-3
CDR3 DNA: TGTGCCAGCTCACCATGGAGGACCACAGATACGCAGTATTTT
CDR3 protein: CASSPWRTTDTQYF

clone size: many
D gene: NA
V gene: TRBV7-3
J gene: TRBJ2-1
CDR3 DNA: TGTGCCAGCAGCTTACAACGGGTGACGGGGCAGTTCTTC
CDR3 protein: CASSLQRVTGQFF

clone size: many
D gene: NA
V gene: TRBV24-1
J gene: TRBJ1-5
CDR3 DNA: TGTGCCACCAGTGACCCTGGGGCTAGTGCTCAGCCCCAGCATTTT
CDR3 protein: CATSDPGASAQPQHF

clone size: many
D gene: NA
V gene: TRBV6-1
J gene: TRBJ2-3
CDR3 DNA: TGTGCCAGCAGTGAAGCGCATGGGGCTTTACTCACAGATACGCAGTATTTT
CDR3 protein: CASSEAHGALLTDTQYF

clone size: many
D gene: TRBD1
V gene: TRBV29-1
J gene: TRBJ2-1
CDR3 DNA: TGCAGCGTTGTTGGGGACAGGGGTTACAATGAGCAGTTCTTC
CDR3 protein: CSVVGDRGYNEQFF

clone size: NA
D gene: TRBD1
V gene: TRBV4-1
J gene: TRBJ2-5
CDR3 DNA: TGCGCCAGCAGCCAAAAGACAGGGCCCGAAGAGACCCAGTACTTC
CDR3 protein: CASSQKTGPEETQYF

clone size: many
D gene: TRBD1
V gene: TRBV7-2
J gene: TRBJ1-2
CDR3 DNA: TGTGCCAGCAGCTCAAACACAGGGGAGGGAGGCTACACCTTC
CDR3 protein: CASSSNTGEGGYTF

clone size: many
D gene: NA
V gene: TRBV11-1
J gene: TRBJ1-2
CDR3 DNA: TGTGCCAGCAGCCCCGCGAGGGCACTCGGGGGCTACACCTTC
CDR3 protein: CASSPARALGGYTF

clone size: many
D gene: TRBD2
V gene: TRBV5-1
J gene: TRBJ2-1
CDR3 DNA: TGCGCCAGCAGCTCTTCCCCTCTAGCGGGAGCCTACAATGAGCAGTTCTTC
CDR3 protein: CASSSSPLAGAYNEQFF

clone size: many
D gene: NA
V gene: TRBV28
J gene: TRBJ1-1
CDR3 DNA: TGTGCCATCACCCAGGGTCCCACTGAAGCTTTCTTT
CDR3 protein: CAITQGPTEAFF

clone size: many
D gene: TRBD1
V gene: TRBV2
J gene: TRBJ2-5
CDR3 DNA: TGTGCCAGCAAAGCAGGGGGCCTCGAGACCCAGTACTTC
CDR3 protein: CASKAGGLETQYF

clone size: NA
D gene: NA
V gene: TRBV14
J gene: TRBJ1-4
CDR3 DNA: TGTGCCAGCAGCCAAGATATCCCGGCAACTAATGAAAAACTGTTTTTT
CDR3 protein: CASSQDIPATNEKLFF

clone size: NA
D gene: TRBD2
V gene: TRBV6-2/TRBV6-3
J gene: TRBJ2-1
CDR3 DNA: TGTGCCAGCAGTTTTTCGACGGGGGGGGCCCAGGGAATCTCCTACAATGAGCAGTTCTTC
CDR3 protein: CASSFSTGGAQGISYNEQFF

clone size: NA
D gene: TRBD2
V gene: TRBV5-1
J gene: TRBJ2-4
CDR3 DNA: TGCGCCAGCAGCCCTAGCGGGAGCCAGGAAAACATTCAGTACTTC
CDR3 protein: CASSPSGSQENIQYF

clone size: many
D gene: TRBD1
V gene: TRBV12-3/TRBV12-4
J gene: TRBJ2-7
CDR3 DNA: TGTGCCAGCAGTCGGACAGGCCGCTCCTACGAGCAGTACTTC
CDR3 protein: CASSRTGRSYEQYF

clone size: many
D gene: NA
V gene: TRBV29-1
J gene: TRBJ2-3
CDR3 DNA: TGCAGCGTTGAAGTGCCCGTTTCTAGCACAGATACGCAGTATTTT
CDR3 protein: CSVEVPVSSTDTQYF

clone size: few
D gene: NA
V gene: TRBV29-1
J gene: TRBJ2-1
CDR3 DNA: TGCAGCGCCTACCTTGGGGAGTACAATGAGCAGTTCTTC
CDR3 protein: CSAYLGEYNEQFF

clone size: many
D gene: TRBD2
V gene: TRBV28
J gene: TRBJ2-1
CDR3 DNA: TGTGCCAGCGCCCAAGGACTAGCGGGAGTGGGGGGGAGCTCCTACAATGAGCAGTTCTTC
CDR3 protein: CASAQGLAGVGGSSYNEQFF